This TCR beta chain was captured by sequencing in a study of Graves' ophthalmopathy and Graves' hyperthyroidism. Across the whole study: Samples of peripheral blood were obtained at initial diagnosis, prior to treatment of any kind. Study-level results: Blood also carried most expanded thyroid clonotypes exceeding 0.001 frequency.

The CDR3 extends over 15 amino acids. Trimming took 5 bases from V and 4 from J, leaving 14 bases between them. Germline V lookup: CDR1 MNHEY, CDR2 SMNVEV (reference sequence). Ten or more counts support this clonotype. The target antigen is unknown. Using RNA transcripts, the TCR beta CDR3 regions were amplified. The first-round RT-PCR employed HTBI primers together with the Qiagen OneStep RT-PCR kit. A multiplex PCR was then performed as the second round. TCRdb fed the multiplex PCR reads into MiXCR, producing one record per CDR3 protein. Of about 380,000 distinct CDR3 sequences in the sample, about 16% were seen once. Hyperthyroidism patients were newly diagnosed, under 2 months' duration, aged 18 to 65.

The sequenced sample was peripheral blood. This sequence joins TRBV27 and TRBJ2-2; either TRBD1 or TRBD2 may fit D (5 bases each). This clonotype originated in a woman younger than 30 with stable Graves' hyperthyroidism. CDR3 region: CASSEGQWSTGELFF. The DNA of the CDR3 is TGTGCCAGCAGTGAGGGGCAATGGAGCACCGGGGAGCTGTTTTTT.